Below, 13 T cell receptor beta chains from the same sample are listed, as sequenced in a study of shared clonotypes between healthy human individuals. Profiled with immunoSEQ multiplex PCR; TCRdb holds only in-frame clones, not every one. The data show about 2 million clones, approximately 95% seen once. It was CD45RO-negative cells, positively selected for CCR7, that made up naive CD8 cells, with terminally differentiated effector memory CD45RA+ cells excluded. Sequenced sample: naive CD8+ T cells sorted from blood. These receptors all stem from a man between 18 and 35 years old in good health.

The J gene is TRBJ2-7, the V gene TRBV6-1; D is unresolved. The germline V gene encodes CDR1 MNHNS and CDR2 SASEGT. The CDR3 consists of 16 residues. V dropped 3 bases and J dropped 1 base, with 16 bases sitting between them. The CDR3 region is CASSEIVEKVSYEQYF. The CDR3 DNA follows: TGTGCCAGCAGTGAGATAGTGGAGAAGGTTTCCTACGAGCAGTACTTC.

The chain combines TRBV28 with TRBJ2-5; 9 bases map to TRBD2. The CDR3 runs to 14 residues. From germline, CDR1 is MDHEN and CDR2 SYDVKM. V was clipped by 6 bases and J by 5 bases; unmatched bases: 7. The CDR3 reads CASSPSGEGETQYF. CDR3 nucleotides: TGTGCCAGCAGCCCTAGCGGGGAAGGGGAGACCCAGTACTTC.

The chain combines TRBV28 with TRBJ2-2; TRBD1 agrees at 7 bases. Looked up from germline, CDR1 is MDHEN and CDR2 is SYDVKM. Unmatched junction bases numbered 6, after V lost 3 bases and J lost 2 bases. The length of the CDR3 is 16 residues. The CDR3 loop reads CASSFMVGGNTGELFF. The CDR3 bases are TGTGCCAGCAGTTTCATGGTAGGGGGCAACACCGGGGAGCTGTTTTTT.

The rearrangement joins TRBV20-1 to TRBJ1-1; maybe TRBD1 (6 bases). The ends were cut back, 0 bases at V and 10 bases at J, with 9 bases in the middle. This CDR3 has 11 amino acids. CDR1 is DFQATT and CDR2 is SNEGSKA in the germline V gene (reference sequence). DNA of the CDR3: TGCAGTGCTAGAGAACAGGGCGGAGCTTTCTTT. Residues: CSAREQGGAFF.

The chain is built from TRBV4-1 and TRBJ1-2; D might be TRBD1 (5 bases). Germline CDR1 MGHRA, CDR2 YSYEKL. V lost 2 bases and J lost 5, with 15 bases in between. CDR3 length: 15 residues. The CDR3 loop reads CASSQLDGGSYGYTF. CDR3 in DNA: TGCGCCAGCAGCCAATTGGACGGGGGTAGTTATGGCTACACCTTC.

As regards this clone: Distinct nucleotide sequences in the sample also encode this CDR3. This rearrangement joins TRBV10-3 to TRBJ2-3; 12 nucleotides align to TRBD2. In germline, CDR1 is ENHRY, CDR2 SYGVKD. The CDR3 totals 16 residues. J was trimmed by 0 bases and V by 2 bases; bases with no gene match: 0. The CDR3 DNA is TGTGCCATCAGTGAGGGGACTAGCGGGAGCACAGATACGCAGTATTTT. Its protein product is CAISEGTSGSTDTQYF.

In the case of this clone: The sample carries other DNA sequences with the same CDR3. The CDR3 loop is CASSVGGSNQPQHF. CDR3 sequence (DNA): TGTGCCAGCAGCGTAGGAGGGTCCAATCAGCCCCAGCATTTT. The V and J genes are TRBV9 and TRBJ1-5; D not certain. CDR3 length equals 14 residues. The V and J ends lost 0 bases and 3 bases respectively, with 7 bases between them. Looked up from germline, CDR1 is SGDLS and CDR2 is YYNGEE.

The chain has TRBV29-1 and TRBJ2-7, with 9 bases that match TRBD1. Germline lookup yields CDR1 SQVTM and CDR2 ANQGSEA. Trimming took 4 bases from V and 5 from J; bases not matched to a gene: 6. This CDR3 is 13 amino acids long. CDR3 bases: TGCAGCGTTGCAGGACAGGGGACGGACGAGCAGTACTTC. It is translated as CSVAGQGTDEQYF.

The chain is built from TRBV28 and TRBJ2-5, with D unresolved. The end of the DNA aligns better with TRBJ2-7, so the J call may be wrong. The CDR3 spans 12 residues. CDR1 is MDHEN, CDR2 SYDVKM, per germline. DNA of the CDR3: TGTGCCAGCAGTTGGGGAAGCGACGAGCAGTACTTC. Amino acid sequence: CASSWGSDEQYF.

This chain connects TRBV29-1 to TRBJ2-3; maybe TRBD2 (5 bases). CDR3 length: 14 residues. The V end was cut by 5 bases, the J end by 2 bases, with 14 bases between. The V gene's germline CDR1 is SQVTM and CDR2 ANQGSEA. The CDR3 nucleotides are TGCAGCGTTCTACCGACTACATACACAGATACGCAGTATTTT. Protein product: CSVLPTTYTDTQYF.

The chain recombines TRBV6-5 with TRBJ1-1; 8 nucleotides align to TRBD1. J lost 5 bases, V lost 0 bases, and 2 bases had no gene match. The CDR3 totals 14 residues. CDR1 MNHEY and CDR2 SVGAGI come from the germline V gene. CDR3 nucleotide sequence: TGTGCCAGCAGTTACTCGACAGGGGAGACTGAAGCTTTCTTT. Amino acid sequence: CASSYSTGETEAFF.

The gene calls are TRBV27 and TRBJ2-3; D gene uncertain. The CDR3 loop spans 13 amino acids. CDR1 and CDR2 (germline): MNHEY, SMNVEV (reference sequence). Trimming pared 3 bases from V and 5 bases from J, leaving 9 bases between. CDR3 sequence (DNA): TGTGCCAGCAGTTTCGGGTTTGGAGATACGCAGTATTTT. It specifies CASSFGFGDTQYF.

The V gene is TRBV27, the J gene TRBJ2-7; maybe TRBD1 (5 bases). Looked up from germline, CDR1 is MNHEY and CDR2 is SMNVEV (reference sequence). V was clipped by 5 bases and J by 0 bases, with 14 bases between them. This CDR3 has 15 residues. The CDR3, as DNA: TGTGCCAGCAGTGCGACAGTGTTGAGCTCCTACGAGCAGTACTTC. Translation: CASSATVLSSYEQYF.